A selection of T cell receptor beta chains follows, all from one sample in a study of T cell responses to AZD1222 COVID-19 vaccine. Libraries were prepared by immunoSEQ multiplex PCR; TCRdb keeps only in-frame clonotypes and omits some of them. The sample yields about 120,000 clones, under 95% seen once. The material sequenced was peripheral blood, taken 28 days after the second AZD1222 dose. Receptors originate from an adult who received the AZD1222 COVID-19 vaccine. Both conserved end residues are part of each CDR3. A D gene is named only where the DNA matches it firmly. Only some rows state a clone size, as once, few, many or a class for expanded clones.

D gene,clone size,J gene,V gene,CDR3 DNA,CDR3 protein
TRBD1,.,TRBJ1-2,TRBV6-4,TGTGCCAGCAGTGACCGGAGACAGGGGTTGGTCGTGGATGGCTACACCTTC,CASSDRRQGLVVDGYTF
.,.,TRBJ2-3,TRBV9,TGTGCCAGCAGCGCCGGCGGGGATACAGATACGCAGTATTTT,CASSAGGDTDTQYF
.,.,TRBJ2-1,TRBV7-2,TGTGCCAGCAGCCCCCCGACCTCCAATGAGCAGTTCTTC,CASSPPTSNEQFF
TRBD2,.,TRBJ2-5,TRBV5-1,TGCGCCAGCAGCTCTCTGACTAGCGGGAGCTATGAGACCCAGTACTTC,CASSSLTSGSYETQYF
TRBD2,once,TRBJ2-7,TRBV7-9,TGTGCCAGCAGCATTCTAGCGGGGGCCGGCGTGCAGTACTTC,CASSILAGAGVQYF
TRBD1,.,TRBJ1-4,TRBV28,TGTGCCAGCAGTCCCCCCTTTACAGGGGGAAGTAATGAAAAACTGTTTTTT,CASSPPFTGGSNEKLFF
TRBD1,.,TRBJ1-2,TRBV19,TGTGCCAGTAGTATACAAAACAGGGGGCGGAGTGGCTACACCTTC,CASSIQNRGRSGYTF
TRBD1,.,TRBJ2-7,TRBV4-1,TGCGCCAGCAGCCACCCGACAGGGGGAAAGGACGAGCAGTACTTC,CASSHPTGGKDEQYF
.,.,TRBJ1-1,TRBV6-2/TRBV6-3,TGTGCCAGCAGTGACGGGGGAGGGAGAACTGAAGCTTTCTTT,CASSDGGGRTEAFF
TRBD2,.,TRBJ2-1,TRBV5-1,TGCGCCAGCAGCTTGGTCGCTAGCGGGGGGGTTGTGAATGAGCAGTTCTTC,CASSLVASGGVVNEQFF
TRBD2,.,TRBJ2-7,TRBV11-2,TGTGCCAGCAGCGACAGAAGGACTAGCGGGCAGCGCTACGAGCAGTACTTC,CASSDRRTSGQRYEQYF
.,.,TRBJ2-1,TRBV5-8,TGTGCCAGCAGCTTGGGGGGACGCCCGACTAACAATGAGCAGTTCTTC,CASSLGGRPTNNEQFF
TRBD1,.,TRBJ1-2,TRBV5-6,TGTGCCAGCAGCTTTCGCTGGACAGGTAGGGGGTCGGATGGCTACACCTTC,CASSFRWTGRGSDGYTF